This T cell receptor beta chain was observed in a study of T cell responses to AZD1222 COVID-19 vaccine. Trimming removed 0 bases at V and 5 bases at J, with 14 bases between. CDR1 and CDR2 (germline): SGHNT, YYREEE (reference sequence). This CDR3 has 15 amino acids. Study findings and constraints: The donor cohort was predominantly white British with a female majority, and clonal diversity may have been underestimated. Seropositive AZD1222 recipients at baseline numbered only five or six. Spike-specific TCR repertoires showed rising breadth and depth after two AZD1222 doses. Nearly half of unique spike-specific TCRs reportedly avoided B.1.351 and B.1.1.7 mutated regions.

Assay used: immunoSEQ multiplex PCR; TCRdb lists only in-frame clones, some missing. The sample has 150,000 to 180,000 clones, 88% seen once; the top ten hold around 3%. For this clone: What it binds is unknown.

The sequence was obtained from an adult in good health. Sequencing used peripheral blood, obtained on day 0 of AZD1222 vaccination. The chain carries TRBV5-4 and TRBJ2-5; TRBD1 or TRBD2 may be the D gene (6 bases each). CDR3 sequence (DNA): TGTGCCAGCAGCTTGGCGCCGGGGGCGTGGGAGACCCAGTACTTC. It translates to CASSLAPGAWETQYF.